The 17 T cell receptor beta chains reported below all come from one sample, sequenced in a study of CD8 T cells in ankylosing spondylitis. One entry per CDR3 protein, called by TCRdb with MiXCR from the 5' RACE reads. The sample consists of about 840,000 distinct CDR3 sequences, approximately 12% of them appearing once. General study results and limits: What seemed typical of ankylosing spondylitis blood was a TCR beta motif built from eight highly homologous variants.

What these receptors recognize is not known. The sample taken for sequencing was blood, either unsorted or a sorted T cell fraction (not recorded which). These receptors all come from a male donor with ankylosing spondylitis.

This clonotype appeared a single time. This is likely a read error, given that the CDR3 carries no conserved phenylalanine or tryptophan at its end. The J gene is TRBJ1-2, the V gene TRBV20-1, with a possible D match to TRBD1 (5 bases). CDR1 is DFQATT, CDR2 SNEGSKA, per germline (reference sequence). The V end lost 6 bases, the J end lost 3 bases, and 14 bases lay between the germline ends. The CDR3 runs to 13 residues. DNA for the CDR3: TGCAGTGCCGTTGTAGGGGTTGACTATGGCTACACCCTC. It is translated as CSAVVGVDYGYTL.

J is TRBJ1-2 and V is TRBV15, with unresolved D. V was trimmed by 1 base and J by 4 bases, leaving 10 bases between them. Germline assignment: CDR1 LNHNV and CDR2 YYDKDF (reference sequence). This CDR3 region has 14 residues. CDR3: CATSRASGRYGYTF. The CDR3 region has the DNA TGTGCCACCAGCAGAGCTTCAGGACGCTATGGCTACACCTTC. The full variable domain, in which reference TRBV15 and TRBJ1-2 provide the parts outside the CDR3, is DAMVIQNPRYQVTQFGKPVTLSCSQTLNHNVMYWYQQKSSQAPKLLFHYYDKDFNNEADTPDNFQSRRPNTSFCFLDIRSPGLGDTAMYLCATSRASGRYGYTFGSGTRLTVV.

The chain couples TRBV5-1 to TRBJ2-3; D not certain. Looked up from germline, CDR1 is SGHRS and CDR2 is YFSETQ. The CDR3 has 12 residues. V gave up 3 bases and J gave up 5 bases, with 7 bases separating them. CDR3 sequence: CASSWSRDTQYF. The CDR3 bases are TGCGCCAGCAGCTGGTCTAGAGATACGCAGTATTTT. Complete variable domain (other parts from reference TRBV5-1 and TRBJ2-3): KAGVTQTPRYLIKTRGQQVTLSCSPISGHRSVSWYQQTPGQGLQFLFEYFSETQRNKGNFPGRFSGRQFSNSRSEMNVSTLELGDSALYLCASSWSRDTQYFGPGTRLTVL.

The chain carries TRBV20-1 and TRBJ2-3; the match to TRBD1 covers 7 bases. This CDR3 has 15 amino acids. The V gene end was trimmed by 0 bases and the J gene end by 2 bases; junction bases not matched to a gene: 5. The germline V gene encodes CDR1 DFQATT and CDR2 SNEGSKA (reference sequence). The CDR3: CSARDLGGPTDTQYF. The CDR3 coding sequence is TGCAGTGCTAGAGATCTAGGGGGCCCCACAGATACGCAGTATTTT.

This clonotype came up once. The V call is TRBV28, the J call TRBJ1-1; TRBD1 agrees at 12 bases. The V and J ends lost 5 bases and 5 bases, in that order; junction bases with no gene match: 9. This CDR3 contains 16 residues. Per germline, CDR1 MDHEN and CDR2 SYDVKM. The CDR3 region has the DNA TGTGCCAGCAGTCCCTTTCCGGGACAGGGGGCAACTGAAGCTTTCTTT. Its translation: CASSPFPGQGATEAFF.

This clonotype was found once. J is TRBJ2-6 and V is TRBV20-1; no clear D gene. Germline values: CDR1 DFQATT, CDR2 SNEGSKA (reference sequence). The V end lost 3 bases, the J end lost 7 bases, and 4 bases lay between the germline ends. The CDR3 has 11 amino acids. CDR3 coding DNA: TGCAGTGCTAGTCGAGCCAACGTCCTGACTTTC. Residues: CSASRANVLTF.

The CDR3 region has the DNA TGCGCCAGCAGCTTGGGGGACGGAAACTCTGGAAACACCATATATTTT. Residues: CASSLGDGNSGNTIYF. The chain combines TRBV5-1 with TRBJ1-3, with a weak D call TRBD1 (5 bases). The CDR3 has 16 amino acids. V lost 0 bases and J lost 0, with 10 bases in between. CDR1 and CDR2 from the germline V gene are SGHRS and YFSETQ.

This clonotype was seen only a few times. V usage is TRBV6-2 or TRBV6-3 and J usage is TRBJ2-5; perhaps TRBD2 as D (8 bases). CDR1 is MNHEY, CDR2 SVGEGT, per germline. This CDR3 contains 16 residues. Trimming cost V 6 bases and J 5 bases, with 22 bases left between them. The CDR3 protein is CASSKSGLGGEETQYF. CDR3 DNA: TGTGCCAGCAGCAAATCGGGACTAGGGGGCGAGGAGACCCAGTACTTC.

This clonotype showed up many times. The chain has TRBV20-1 and TRBJ2-2; 7 bases fit TRBD1. CDR1 DFQATT and CDR2 SNEGSKA come from the germline V gene (reference sequence). The ends lost 0 bases at V and 2 bases at J; junction bases unmatched: 6. CDR3 length: 16 amino acids. The CDR3 DNA reads as TGCAGTGCTAGAGACCACCGACAGGGTAACACCGGGGAGCTGTTTTTT. It translates to CSARDHRQGNTGELFF.

This clonotype showed up many times. The J gene is TRBJ2-7, the V gene TRBV20-1; D possibly corresponds to TRBD1 (6 bases). In germline, CDR1 is DFQATT, CDR2 SNEGSKA (reference sequence). The CDR3 covers 15 residues. Trimming shortened V by 5 bases and J by 0 bases, and 17 bases separated the two germline ends. The CDR3 is CSAYTGTLSSYEQYF. CDR3 in DNA: TGCAGTGCTTACACCGGGACACTTAGCTCCTACGAGCAGTACTTC.

This clonotype was picked up many times. V is TRBV6-1 and J is TRBJ1-1, with TRBD1 matching 8 bases. V dropped 10 bases and J dropped 1; count of bases not matched to a gene: 8. The CDR3 runs 14 residues. The germline gives CDR1 MNHNS, CDR2 SASEGT. CDR3 region: CATARGTGNTEAFF. CDR3 nucleotide sequence: TGTGCCACCGCCCGGGGGACAGGGAACACTGAAGCTTTCTTT.

This clonotype came up many times. CDR3 DNA: TGTGCCAGCAGTCTGGACTGGACAGATACGCAGTATTTT. Translated: CASSLDWTDTQYF. The chain recombines TRBV27 with TRBJ2-3; a possible D gene is TRBD2 (5 bases). There are 13 residues in the CDR3. The germline V and J ends were trimmed by 5 bases and 3 bases, with 9 bases remaining between them. Germline loops: CDR1 MNHEY, CDR2 SMNVEV (reference sequence).

This clonotype has only a few counts. The V gene is TRBV2, the J gene TRBJ1-1, with TRBD1 matching 7 bases. Looked up from germline, CDR1 is SNHLY and CDR2 is FYNNEI. The CDR3 extends over 14 amino acids. Unmatched junction bases numbered 10, after V lost 6 bases and J lost 6 bases. The CDR3 sequence is CASSGQRQGAEAFF. The CDR3 coding sequence is TGTGCCAGCAGCGGACAGAGACAGGGCGCTGAAGCTTTCTTT.

DNA for the CDR3: TGTGCCAGCAGGGGAAGGACAGGGGCGCAAGAGACCCAGTACTTC. Translation gives CASRGRTGAQETQYF. The genes are TRBV6-1 and TRBJ2-5, with TRBD1 identical over 9 bases. This CDR3 is 15 amino acids long. The V gene end was trimmed by 6 bases and the J gene end by 2 bases; junction bases not matched to a gene: 7. Germline-derived CDR1 and CDR2 are MNHNS and SASEGT.

This sequence joins TRBV20-1 and TRBJ2-3; either TRBD1 or TRBD2 may supply D (5 bases each). Germline V gene data show CDR1 as DFQATT and CDR2 as SNEGSKA (reference sequence). This CDR3 is 16 amino acids long. Trimming pared 5 bases from V and 5 bases from J, leaving 23 bases between. For the CDR3, the DNA is TGCAGTGCTTTTAGGGGAGCGCCCGGTGGAGGAGATACGCAGTATTTT. It codes for CSAFRGAPGGGDTQYF.

V is TRBV7-2 and J is TRBJ2-2; no reliable D call. Trimming pared 2 bases from V and 6 bases from J, leaving 10 bases between. This CDR3 is 14 amino acids long. Per the germline V gene, CDR1 is SGHTA and CDR2 is FQGNSA. CDR3 DNA: TGTGCCAGCAGCTTAATGCCCTCCGCCGGGGAGCTGTTTTTT. Translation gives CASSLMPSAGELFF.

Here the CDR3 reads CASSITGTGNYEQYF. As DNA, the CDR3 is TGTGCCAGCAGCATTACCGGGACAGGGAACTACGAGCAGTACTTC. V usage is TRBV7-2 and J usage is TRBJ2-7; 9 nucleotides match TRBD1. With 5 bases clipped from V and 3 bases from J, the junction kept 8 bases outside the gene matches. This CDR3 contains 15 residues. CDR1 and CDR2 from the germline V gene are SGHTA and FQGNSA.